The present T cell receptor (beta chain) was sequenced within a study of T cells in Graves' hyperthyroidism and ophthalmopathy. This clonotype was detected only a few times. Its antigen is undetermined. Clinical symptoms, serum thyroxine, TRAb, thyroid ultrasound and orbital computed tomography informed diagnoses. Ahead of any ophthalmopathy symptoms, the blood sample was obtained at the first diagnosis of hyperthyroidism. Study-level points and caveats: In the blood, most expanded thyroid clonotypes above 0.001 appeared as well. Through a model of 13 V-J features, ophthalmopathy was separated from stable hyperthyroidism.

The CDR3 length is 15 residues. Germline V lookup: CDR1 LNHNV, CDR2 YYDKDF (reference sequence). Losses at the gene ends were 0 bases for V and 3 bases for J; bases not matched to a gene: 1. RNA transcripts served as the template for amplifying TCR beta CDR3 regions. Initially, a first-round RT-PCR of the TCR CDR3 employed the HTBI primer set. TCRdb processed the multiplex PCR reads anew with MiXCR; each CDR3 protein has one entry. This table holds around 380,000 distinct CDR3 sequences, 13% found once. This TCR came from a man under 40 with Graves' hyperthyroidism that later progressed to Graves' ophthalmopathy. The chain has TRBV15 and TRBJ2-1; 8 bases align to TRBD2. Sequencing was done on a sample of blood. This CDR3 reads CATSRESGGYNEQFF. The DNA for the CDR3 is TGTGCCACCAGCAGAGAAAGCGGGGGCTACAATGAGCAGTTCTTC.